The source of this TCR beta chain is a study of T cells in Graves' hyperthyroidism and ophthalmopathy (dated by TCRdb to the late 2010s). Describing the broader study: Peripheral blood samples were taken at the time of initial diagnosis, prior to any treatment. To identify TCR V-J signatures that set the groups apart, the researchers used a discovery cohort of 95 to 100 patients, made up of under 50 with Graves' ophthalmopathy and some 56 with stable Graves' hyperthyroidism. Prospective prediction of ophthalmopathy was tested in an independent validation cohort consisting of some 19 hyperthyroidism patients and around 17 patients who later progressed to ophthalmopathy. The approximately 100 discovery patients were divided at random into training and test sets in a 7:3 ratio. Thyroid tissue and blood T-cell repertoires from about six Graves' hyperthyroidism patients were also compared in the study. After blood sampling, hyperthyroidism patients were treated with methimazole at a starting dose of 30 mg daily, and ophthalmopathy patients were treated with high-dose intravenous methylprednisolone. According to the paper, TCR Vbeta CDR3 sequencing was carried out on approximately 140 peripheral blood samples, which came from fewer than 50 ophthalmopathy, 80 or so hyperthyroidism and approximately 17 progressor patients. Results and caveats for the whole study, not just this receptor: No statistical method was used to fix the sample size in advance, and group allocation was not hidden from the investigators. In validation, progression to ophthalmopathy was predicted by the model with nearly 71% sensitivity and roughly 76% specificity, a median of 6.5 months before onset. Most expanded thyroid clonotypes (frequency above 0.001) were also detected in blood, a finding suggesting that blood repertoires may reflect thyroid immune responses. A model built on a 13 V-J signature distinguished ophthalmopathy from stable hyperthyroidism, reaching roughly 88% sensitivity and about 81% specificity in cross-validation and 80%/75% in testing.

Amplification of TCR beta CDR3 regions was carried out from RNA transcripts. For the first round of RT-PCR on the TCR CDR3, the HTBI primer set was used together with the Qiagen OneStep RT-PCR kit. Libraries were constructed in a second round of multiplex PCR, after which size selection and purification were performed. Sequencing of the libraries was done on an Illumina HiSeq2000 using paired-end 100 bp reads. The authors' pipeline ran thus. SOAPnuke was used to process the raw data, with reads discarded if the reads contained adapters or uncalled bases, had a mean Phred below 15, or lacked an exact constant-primer or identifier match. High-quality paired reads were merged using COPE v1.2.5, and each unique nucleotide sequence was defined as a clonotype. Clonotypes were aligned to IMGT TRBV, TRBD and TRBJ reference segments using MiTCR v1.1. The analysis included only V-J combinations with a frequency above 0.0001, which together covered more than 98% of the repertoires. A TCS score was defined as the ratio of F50 (clonal expansion) to E x V (chaos), with BLOSUM62-based TCRdist applied between CDR3 peptides within each V-J. Welch's t-statistics and random forest reduced some 510 V-J features to 13, which were used in a naive Bayes classifier (R e1071). TCRdb reprocessing: public reads trimmed at Q25 with fastp, clones called with MiXCR, in-frame beta chains kept. Rows with one shared CDR3 protein collapse into an entry with the most common genes and DNA. TCRdb, not the original authors, processed these V and J calls. This sample is represented by about 640,000 distinct CDR3 sequences; roughly 20% of them were singletons. Under 35% of the sample rests with the top ten.

Ophthalmopathy patients had moderately to severely active disease, with a Clinical Activity Score of 3 or more, a NOSPECS grade of 4 or more, and a disease duration of less than 3 months. The study excluded patients with uncontrolled infections, other autoimmune diseases, pregnancy or lactation. Diagnoses were established on the basis of clinical symptoms, serum thyroxine and TRAb, thyroid ultrasound, and orbital computed tomography. PBMCs were isolated from 7.5 to 10 ml of fresh peripheral blood by Ficoll-Paque density gradient centrifugation. Total RNA was extracted using Trizol reagent, and RNA quality was assessed on an Agilent 2100 Bioanalyzer. Via the germline V gene (reference sequence), CDR1 is SGHKS and CDR2 YYEKEE. The cysteine opens and the phenylalanine closes a CDR3 of 15 amino acids. Only the CDR3 portion is preserved as DNA: 45 bases, with reading frame beginning at the first base. Unmatched junction bases come to 8, with V trimmed by 2 bases and J by 3 bases.

This clonotype showed up many times. Its specific antigen is unknown. One base away there is no much larger clone; base qualities are not given. The chain was built from TRBV5-5 and TRBJ2-7, and TRBD1 aligns with 7 junction nucleotides. This clonotype originated in a man aged 25-45 years with Graves' ophthalmopathy. The specimen was blood. The CDR3 reads CASSLSPDRIYEQYF. The DNA is as follows: TGTGCCAGCAGCTTATCTCCGGACAGGATCTACGAGCAGTACTTC.